The 25 T cell receptor beta chains below all came from one sample that was sequenced in a study of beta chain features in type 1 diabetes. Their specific antigens are unknown. Regarding the study as a whole: For Type 1 diabetes patients, all four CD4+ subsets carried TCRB CDR3s that were moderately but significantly shorter.

Expressed TCRB transcripts got sequenced, as all isolated RNA was reverse transcribed. Produced via immunoSEQ multiplex PCR; TCRdb's table is partial and in-frame only. The sample includes hundreds of thousands of clones, 11% to 15% seen only once; the top ten take 0.035% to 0.045%. The sample taken for sequencing was naive CD4+ T cells from blood. Source of these receptors: a man aged 18 to 30 with type 1 diabetes.

This chain joins TRBV7-9 and TRBJ2-3; the D gene could be TRBD1 or TRBD2 (6 bases each). V lost 1 base and J 5 bases, leaving 13 bases between the germline ends. Germline V gives CDR1 SEHNR, CDR2 FQNEAQ (reference sequence). The CDR3 contains 15 residues. CDR3 residues: CASSLGSGARDTQYF. The CDR3, as DNA: TGTGCCAGCAGCTTAGGGTCGGGGGCCCGAGATACGCAGTATTTT.

This clone was seen a handful of times. The chain couples TRBV30 to TRBJ1-5, with a possible D match to TRBD1 (6 bases). Looked up from germline, CDR1 is GTSNPN and CDR2 is SVGIG (reference sequence). The CDR3 extends over 14 amino acids. V lost 0 bases and J 4 bases, leaving 10 bases between the germline ends. DNA of the CDR3: TGTGCCTGGAGTGTCGGGGGGCAGAATCAGCCCCAGCATTTT. It specifies CAWSVGGQNQPQHF.

This clone was detected a few times. The chain has TRBV7-9 and TRBJ2-1; tentative D call: TRBD2 (6 bases). The CDR3 sequence is 12 residues long. Per germline, CDR1 SEHNR and CDR2 FQNEAQ (reference sequence). V was shortened by 3 bases and J by 10 bases, with 10 bases between the two germline ends. The CDR3 reads CASSFGRGEQFF. In DNA, the CDR3 is TGTGCCAGCAGCTTTGGCCGGGGGGAGCAGTTCTTC.

The chain is built from TRBV12-5 and TRBJ2-6; D gene uncertain. The CDR3 sequence is 18 residues long. The ends were cut back, 0 bases at V and 0 bases at J, with 12 bases in the middle. Germline V gene sequence: CDR1 LGHNT, CDR2 FRNRAP. The CDR3 region has the DNA TGTGCTAGTGGTTTGGTAGCGAAGCAGGCCTCTGGGGCCAACGTCCTGACTTTC. It yields the protein CASGLVAKQASGANVLTF.

The chain links TRBV10-3 to TRBJ2-5; TRBD2 matches 8 bases. Unmatched junction bases numbered 0, after V lost 2 bases and J lost 1 base. CDR1 and CDR2 (germline): ENHRY, SYGVKD. The CDR3 contains 14 residues. CDR3 bases: TGTGCCATCAGTGAGCGGGAGGGCCAAGAGACCCAGTACTTC. This codes for CAISEREGQETQYF.

The chain is built from TRBV6-5 and TRBJ2-2, with a tentative D call TRBD2 (7 bases). The V and J ends lost 4 bases and 4 bases respectively, with 13 bases between them. Germline V CDR1 and CDR2: MNHEY, SVGAGI. The CDR3 is 15 residues long. The DNA for the CDR3 is TGTGCCAGCAGTTTTCGGGGAGGGGGCACCGGGGAGCTGTTTTTT. Amino acids: CASSFRGGGTGELFF.

The chain recombines TRBV20-1 with TRBJ1-1, with D possibly TRBD1 on 5 matching bases. Per germline, CDR1 DFQATT and CDR2 SNEGSKA (reference sequence). The CDR3 runs 11 residues. The V and J ends lost 5 bases and 11 bases respectively, with 15 bases between them. CDR3 coding DNA: TGCAGTGCTGGCCGTGGGGGGGAGGCTTTCTTT. This translates into CSAGRGGEAFF.

This clone was observed a few times. The genes are TRBV5-1 and TRBJ1-2, with D possibly being TRBD1 (6 bases). Trimming shortened V by 4 bases and J by 4 bases, and 8 bases separated the two germline ends. Germline CDR1 and CDR2: SGHRS and YFSETQ. The CDR3 covers 12 residues. Written as DNA, the CDR3 is TGCGCCAGCAGCGAGGACAGCTATGGCTACACCTTC. This sequence encodes CASSEDSYGYTF. Supplemented by reference TRBV5-1 and TRBJ1-2, the full variable domain reads KAGVTQTPRYLIKTRGQQVTLSCSPISGHRSVSWYQQTPGQGLQFLFEYFSETQRNKGNFPGRFSGRQFSNSRSEMNVSTLELGDSALYLCASSEDSYGYTFGSGTRLTVV.

The chain is built from TRBV29-1 and TRBJ1-2; no clear D gene. This CDR3 region has 10 residues. Trimming cost V 4 bases and J 1 base, with 1 base left between them. CDR1 and CDR2 (germline): SQVTM, ANQGSEA. CDR3 bases: TGCAGCGTTGGTAACTATGGCTACACCTTC. As protein: CSVGNYGYTF.

This clone showed up just a few times. This chain's CDR3 is CAAAQGEGEKLFF. CDR3 DNA sequence: TGTGCCGCTGCACAGGGAGAAGGTGAAAAACTGTTTTTT. The V and J genes are TRBV9 and TRBJ1-4; D is perhaps TRBD1 (6 bases). The CDR3 runs 13 residues. V was shortened by 10 bases and J by 7 bases, with 17 bases between the two germline ends. The germline V gene encodes CDR1 SGDLS and CDR2 YYNGEE. Combining the CDR3 with reference TRBV9 and TRBJ1-4 gives the whole variable domain DSGVTQTPKHLITATGQRVTLRCSPRSGDLSVYWYQQSLDQGLQFLIQYYNGEERAKGNILERFSAQQFPDLHSELNLSSLELGDSALYFCAAAQGEGEKLFFGSGTQLSVL.

V usage is TRBV30 and J usage is TRBJ2-2; the D gene is possibly TRBD2 (5 bases). This CDR3 has 12 amino acids. Germline V lookup: CDR1 GTSNPN, CDR2 SVGIG (reference sequence). Trimming pared 2 bases from V and 5 bases from J, leaving 6 bases between. The CDR3 nucleotides read TGTGCCTGGAGTTCGGGAACCGGGGAGCTGTTTTTT. It codes for CAWSSGTGELFF. Supplemented by reference TRBV30 and TRBJ2-2, the full variable domain reads SQTIHQWPATLVQPVGSPLSLECTVEGTSNPNLYWYRQAAGRGLQLLFYSVGIGQISSEVPQNLSASRPQDRQFILSSKKLLLSDSGFYLCAWSSGTGELFFGEGSRLTVL.

This clone was seen more than once but under ten times. This chain uses TRBV29-1 with TRBJ1-2; D gene uncertain. V was trimmed by 4 bases and J by 2 bases, leaving 8 bases between them. The germline gives CDR1 SQVTM, CDR2 ANQGSEA. The CDR3 length is 12 residues. The CDR3, as DNA: TGCAGCGTTGGATCAGAGAACTATGGCTACACCTTC. It encodes CSVGSENYGYTF.

The rearrangement joins TRBV12-2 to TRBJ1-2; the table's D call of TRBD1 was not tested on the DNA. TRBV12-2 is reported as a pseudogene. The CDR3 spans 17 residues. The CDR3 spells CASRLAISWDSYYGYTF. The CDR3 nucleotides read TGTGCAAGTCGCTTAGCGATTTCCTGGGACAGCTACTATGGCTACACCTTC.

This clone was detected a few times. This chain joins TRBV9 and TRBJ2-5; 10 positions match TRBD2. The germline V gene encodes CDR1 SGDLS and CDR2 YYNGEE. CDR3 size: 15 residues. V lost 4 bases and J lost 5; bases outside the gene matches: 8. The CDR3 spells CASSSASGRYETQYF. In DNA, the CDR3 is TGTGCCAGCAGCTCGGCTAGCGGGAGATATGAGACCCAGTACTTC.

The chain uses TRBV18 and TRBJ1-1; D perhaps matches TRBD1 (5 bases). The CDR3 spans 14 residues. The V and J ends lost 4 bases and 0 bases respectively, with 9 bases between them. The germline CDR1 and CDR2 sequences are KGHSH and LQKENI. Written as DNA, the CDR3 is TGTGCCAGCTCACTCGGACACCTGAACACTGAAGCTTTCTTT. Protein sequence: CASSLGHLNTEAFF.

This clone came up a few times. This rearrangement joins TRBV15 to TRBJ1-1; D may be TRBD1 (6 bases). The V and J ends lost 2 bases and 3 bases respectively, with 16 bases between them. The CDR3 has 16 residues. Germline V gene sequence: CDR1 LNHNV, CDR2 YYDKDF (reference sequence). The CDR3 loop is CATSRIRRGADTEAFF. Written as DNA, the CDR3 is TGTGCCACCAGCAGAATCCGCAGGGGCGCGGACACTGAAGCTTTCTTT.

This clone has just a few counts. The same CDR3 arises from other DNA sequences in this sample as well. V gene TRBV11-2 combines with J gene TRBJ1-1; unclear D gene. Between the trimmed V and J ends, which lost 1 base and 2 bases, there was a span of 8 bases. The CDR3 is 14 residues long. Germline V gene sequence: CDR1 SGHAT, CDR2 FQNNGV. For the CDR3, the DNA is TGTGCCAGCAGCTTAGGGCCCACCAACACTGAAGCTTTCTTT. Its translation: CASSLGPTNTEAFF.

This chain joins TRBV7-6 and TRBJ2-2, with D perhaps TRBD1 (5 bases). The CDR3 has 14 amino acids. The germline V gene encodes CDR1 SGHVS and CDR2 FNYEAQ. With 6 bases removed from V and 3 bases from J, the gap between germline ends came to 11 bases. This CDR3 is CASSRDSYTGELFF. The CDR3 bases are TGTGCCAGCAGTCGCGACAGTTACACCGGGGAGCTGTTTTTT.

The rearrangement links TRBV9 to TRBJ1-6, with no clear D. V lost 3 bases, J lost 9 bases, and 16 bases lay in between. CDR1 and CDR2 (germline): SGDLS, YYNGEE. This CDR3 contains 15 residues. CDR3 in amino acids: CASSAEGGTGSPLHF. In DNA, the CDR3 is TGTGCCAGCAGCGCTGAGGGAGGTACGGGTTCACCCCTCCACTTT.

The V call is TRBV7-9, the J call TRBJ2-5; D is uncertain. Trimming removed 8 bases from V and 4 bases from J, with 14 bases in between. Per germline, CDR1 SEHNR and CDR2 FQNEAQ (reference sequence). The CDR3 spans 13 residues. CDR3 residues: CASSPPRRETQYF. The CDR3 nucleotides are TGTGCCAGCTCCCCCCCAAGGCGAGAGACCCAGTACTTC.

This sequence joins TRBV15 and TRBJ2-7, with D possibly TRBD2 on 5 matching bases. The CDR3 runs 14 residues. CDR1 is LNHNV, CDR2 YYDKDF, per germline (reference sequence). V was clipped by 0 bases and J by 2 bases, with 8 bases between them. Written as DNA, the CDR3 is TGTGCCACCAGCAGAGATAACGGGGCCTACGAGCAGTACTTC. It encodes CATSRDNGAYEQYF.

The table lists this clone with a few counts. The sample holds other DNA sequences that translate to the same CDR3. The J gene is TRBJ2-1, the V gene TRBV7-2; D perhaps matches TRBD2 (5 bases). The CDR3 is 14 residues long. V lost 0 bases and J 4 bases, leaving 7 bases between the germline ends. The germline gives CDR1 SGHTA, CDR2 FQGNSA. CDR3 sequence: CASSLAGSYNEQFF. The CDR3 DNA reads as TGTGCCAGCAGCTTAGCGGGGAGTTACAATGAGCAGTTCTTC.

A few counts support this clone. The rearrangement links TRBV11-2 to TRBJ2-7; TRBD1 agrees at 8 bases. The CDR3 runs 14 residues. The J segment lost 6 bases and the V segment lost 5 bases, leaving 9 bases of the junction unmatched. Germline CDR1 is SGHAT and CDR2 is FQNNGV. The CDR3 sequence: CASSLRTGTFEQYF. CDR3 coding DNA: TGTGCCAGCAGCCTCCGGACAGGGACTTTCGAGCAGTACTTC.

The table lists this clone with a few counts. The chain has TRBV4-2 and TRBJ2-3, with TRBD2 as a possible D gene (5 bases). Per the germline V gene, CDR1 is LGHNA and CDR2 is YNFKEQ. This CDR3 has 15 amino acids. V was shortened by 5 bases and J by 5 bases, with 17 bases between the two germline ends. This CDR3 is CASSSRPKAGDTQYF. The DNA for the CDR3 is TGTGCCAGCAGCTCTCGGCCGAAGGCGGGAGATACGCAGTATTTT.

As regards this clone: This may stem from a read error, because a much larger clone lies one nucleotide away. V is TRBV7-9 and J is TRBJ2-5; D unresolved. Between the trimmed V and J ends, which lost 5 bases and 5 bases, there was a span of 6 bases. Germline loops: CDR1 SEHNR, CDR2 FQNEAQ (reference sequence). The CDR3 covers 11 residues. CDR3 residues: CASSPHETQYF. The CDR3, as DNA: TGTGCCAGCAGCCCCCACGAGACCCAGTACTTC.